This TCR beta chain was documented in a study of Graves' ophthalmopathy and Graves' hyperthyroidism. The overall study: Untreated patients at initial diagnosis provided peripheral blood. General study results and limits: A classifier, a 13-signature model, separated ophthalmopathy from stable hyperthyroidism with about 87% sensitivity and 81.08% specificity.

Each hyperthyroidism patient was newly diagnosed, with under 2 months' duration, and aged 18 to 65. To note about this clonotype: Its antigen is as yet unknown. This could be a read error, since a much larger clone is one nucleotide away.

Looked up from germline, CDR1 is DFQATT and CDR2 is SNEGSKA (reference sequence). The CDR3 sequence is 12 residues long. Amplified TCR beta CDR3 regions were obtained using RNA transcripts as template. An initial RT-PCR round employing HTBI primers preceded a second-round multiplex PCR. TCRdb analysed the multiplex PCR reads with MiXCR anew, one entry per CDR3 protein. The sample lists 400,000 or so distinct CDR3 sequences; 15% were seen once. The chain is built from TRBV20-1 and TRBJ2-7, with D hard to call. Sequenced input: peripheral blood. The source is a woman younger than 30 with stable Graves' hyperthyroidism. CDR3 in amino acids: CSVRGISREQYF. The CDR3 DNA reads TGCAGTGTTAGAGGAATTTCGCGCGAGCAGTACTTC.